This entry concerns a single T cell receptor beta chain. Antigen: not known. This sample is drawn from a study of chemoradiotherapy in HPV16-positive cancers. Looking at the study overall: Candidate HPV-specific clones and shared TCR motifs came from a couple of HPV16-positive patients. Whole-study findings and limits: The functional HPV-specific definition rests on just two HPV16-positive patients. Non-HPV-specific T cells did not expand in tumors during treatment, whereas candidate HPV-specific clones and E7-related motifs did.

Clones were sequenced by immunoSEQ multiplex PCR, and TCRdb holds only the in-frame ones, with some missing. The repertoire holds some 31,000 clones, with about 90% as singletons. Repertoires were sampled repeatedly during chemoradiotherapy. The specimen comprised blood, sampled from a patient who underwent chemoradiotherapy. This receptor was identified in a human donor with HPV-associated anogenital cancer.

The CDR3 sequence is CASSLKARDSPLHF. The CDR3 region has the DNA TGTGCCAGCAGCTTGAAGGCCCGGGATTCACCCCTCCACTTT. The V and J genes are TRBV5-4 and TRBJ1-6; no clear D. Germline V gives CDR1 SGHNT, CDR2 YYREEE (reference sequence). The CDR3 is 14 amino acids. The V gene lost 1 base and the J gene lost 8 bases, with 10 bases spanning the gap.